This TCR beta chain is from a study of blood T cell repertoires in COVID-19. Across the whole study: COVID-19 samples collected from the United States, Italy and Spain covered acute and convalescent phases. Sources were T cells, B-cell-depleted T cells, or PBMCs; the material itself was cDNA or gDNA.

The CDR3 runs to 15 residues. V lost 0 bases and J lost 7, with 16 bases in between. The germline gives CDR1 SGHRS, CDR2 YFSETQ. In the original workflow: For nucleated cells, counts were estimated from reference gene primer amplification. The repertoire was sequenced with immunoSEQ multiplex PCR; TCRdb's copy has only in-frame clones and lacks some. The V and J calls and clone size come from that table; D and trimming were worked out from the DNA. Here the sample spans tens of thousands of clones, 88% being singletons. This chain joins TRBV5-1 and TRBJ1-2; no clear D. This TCR was sampled from a man aged 45-60 years with active COVID-19. The sample taken for sequencing was peripheral blood. The CDR3, as DNA: TGCGCCAGCAGCTTGGGAGGTGCCTCCTCCTTTGGCTACACCTTC. Translating it yields CASSLGGASSFGYTF. The whole variable domain, remainder taken from reference TRBV5-1 and TRBJ1-2, is KAGVTQTPRYLIKTRGQQVTLSCSPISGHRSVSWYQQTPGQGLQFLFEYFSETQRNKGNFPGRFSGRQFSNSRSEMNVSTLELGDSALYLCASSLGGASSFGYTFGSGTRLTVV.